Shown below are 19 T cell receptor beta chains from a single sample sequenced in a study of blood T cell repertoires in COVID-19. Libraries were prepared by immunoSEQ multiplex PCR; TCRdb keeps only in-frame clonotypes and omits some of them. The sample records about 83,000 clones, around 90% being singletons. Material: peripheral blood. These receptors all come from a woman in her forties or fifties with active or convalescent COVID-19.

The chain links TRBV6-2 or TRBV6-3 to TRBJ1-3; unclear D gene. The CDR3 has 15 amino acids. In germline, CDR1 is MNHEY, CDR2 SVGEGT. V lost 0 bases, J lost 0 bases, and 6 bases lay in between. The CDR3 sequence is CASSYSGDSGNTIYF. The CDR3 DNA reads as TGTGCCAGCAGTTACTCCGGGGACTCTGGAAACACCATATATTTT.

The chain couples TRBV24-1 to TRBJ1-2; possible D gene TRBD1, 6 bases. Deletions cut 6 bases from V and 8 bases from J, with 21 bases between. The length of the CDR3 is 15 residues. CDR1 and CDR2 (germline): KGHDR, SFDVKD. The CDR3 region is CATSPPGGGQGGYTF. The CDR3, as DNA: TGTGCCACCAGTCCCCCCGGCGGGGGGCAAGGCGGCTACACCTTC.

The chain links TRBV9 to TRBJ2-2, with TRBD2 matching over 11 bases. The CDR3 has 16 amino acids. The V segment lost 3 bases and the J segment 6 bases; nucleotides outside the gene matches: 7. In germline, CDR1 is SGDLS, CDR2 YYNGEE. CDR3 bases: TGTGCCAGCAGCGGCGGGACTAGCGGAGGGGCCGGGGAGCTGTTTTTT. Translated, it gives CASSGGTSGGAGELFF.

This sequence joins TRBV6-6 and TRBJ1-5; D remains unclear. The germline CDR1 and CDR2 sequences are MNHNY and SVGAGI (reference sequence). V was pared by 5 bases and J by 2 bases, with 19 bases between. The CDR3 is 17 amino acids. The CDR3 DNA reads TGTGCCAGCAGTCTCGAGGCAGATGTGCGTGGCAATCAGCCCCAGCATTTT. Its protein is CASSLEADVRGNQPQHF.

J is TRBJ2-6 and V is TRBV23-1, with D tentatively TRBD1 (7 bases). TRBV23-1 is flagged as an ORF with uncertain function. V gave up 4 bases and J gave up 0 bases, with 19 bases separating them. CDR3 size: 19 residues. This chain's CDR3 is CASSRRQGLFPSGANVLTF. The CDR3, as DNA: TGCGCCAGCAGTCGGCGACAGGGACTCTTCCCCTCTGGGGCCAACGTCCTGACTTTC.

This clone occurred a few times. The chain joins TRBV10-1 to TRBJ2-7, with 7 bases aligning to TRBD1. With 4 bases clipped from V and 7 bases from J, the junction kept 13 bases outside the gene matches. The CDR3 consists of 15 residues. Looked up from germline, CDR1 is WNHNN and CDR2 is SYGVQD (reference sequence). In nucleotides, the CDR3 is TGCGCCAGCAGTGCTACAGGGGTCCTTCCGGGGGAGCAGTACTTC. Translating it yields CASSATGVLPGEQYF.

By proportion, this clone is medium-sized. The chain recombines TRBV3-1 (or the pseudogene TRBV3-2) with TRBJ1-1; the match to TRBD1 covers 11 bases. V shed 8 bases, J shed 6 bases, and the junction held 8 bases outside the gene matches. CDR1 is LGHDT, CDR2 YNNKEL, per germline (reference sequence). This CDR3 comprises 14 residues. DNA for the CDR3: TGTGCCAGCGAGAAAGGACAGGGGGCTTCTGAAGCTTTCTTT. This codes for CASEKGQGASEAFF.

The J gene is TRBJ2-1, the V gene TRBV4-2, with TRBD2 matching 9 bases. Germline trimming cut 0 bases from V and 7 bases from J; bases unmatched to any gene: 7. Germline V gene data show CDR1 as LGHNA and CDR2 as YNFKEQ. The CDR3 spans 16 residues. The CDR3 is CASSQDSSGVYNEQFF. DNA for the CDR3: TGTGCCAGCAGCCAAGATTCTAGCGGGGTTTATAATGAGCAGTTCTTC.

V usage is TRBV1 and J usage is TRBJ1-1; TRBD1, the table's D call, lacks a check against the DNA. TRBV1 is a pseudogene segment. CDR3 length: 18 amino acids. This chain's CDR3 is CTSSQKVTTVRGNTEAFF. Here the CDR3 DNA reads TGCACCAGCAGCCAGAAGGTCACGACAGTTAGAGGGAACACTGAAGCTTTCTTT.

This chain links TRBV5-6 with TRBJ1-3; D is unresolved. V was trimmed by 2 bases and J by 4 bases, leaving 13 bases between them. Germline loops: CDR1 SGHDT, CDR2 YYEEEE. This CDR3 is 15 amino acids long. DNA of the CDR3: TGTGCCAGCAGCTTCTACAGACCGCCCGGAAACACCATATATTTT. Amino acid sequence: CASSFYRPPGNTIYF.

V and J are TRBV27 and TRBJ2-7; TRBD1 might be the D (6 bases). CDR3 length equals 14 residues. Trimming stripped 6 bases from V and 6 bases from J, with 18 bases between. The V gene's germline CDR1 is MNHEY and CDR2 SMNVEV (reference sequence). This CDR3 is CASSLGGEGAEQYF. In DNA, the CDR3 is TGTGCCAGCAGCCTAGGGGGTGAGGGTGCCGAGCAGTACTTC.

The chain uses TRBV5-1 and TRBJ2-1, with D perhaps matching TRBD2 (7 bases). Between the trimmed V and J ends, which lost 2 bases and 7 bases, there was a span of 22 bases. The CDR3 is 17 residues long. Germline values: CDR1 SGHRS, CDR2 YFSETQ. The CDR3 DNA sequence: TGCGCCAGCAGCTTCCTCGTCGGGGCGGGGGCAAGGAATGAGCAGTTCTTC. Its protein product is CASSFLVGAGARNEQFF.

The chain carries TRBV10-3 and TRBJ1-2; D is perhaps TRBD1 (5 bases). Germline assignment: CDR1 ENHRY and CDR2 SYGVKD. V shed 4 bases and J shed 12 bases, with 18 bases lying between them. The CDR3 is 13 residues long. The CDR3 region has the DNA TGTGCCATCAGTGCCTCGGGACTCCCCTACCACACCTTC. Protein: CAISASGLPYHTF.

The chain links TRBV5-4 to TRBJ1-2; a weak D match, TRBD1 (5 bases). Trimming shortened V by 0 bases and J by 6 bases, and 9 bases separated the two germline ends. This CDR3 is built from 13 residues. The germline CDR1 and CDR2 sequences are SGHNT and YYREEE (reference sequence). The DNA of the CDR3 is TGTGCCAGCAGCTTGGCAGGGAGGGATGGCTACACCTTC. This codes for CASSLAGRDGYTF.

The chain links TRBV5-1 to TRBJ2-7; 14 nucleotides agree with TRBD2. CDR1 and CDR2 (germline): SGHRS, YFSETQ. This CDR3 has 16 residues. The V segment lost 5 bases and the J segment 2 bases; nucleotides outside the gene matches: 6. The CDR3 DNA sequence: TGCGCCAGCAGGCTGGGACTAGCGGGGGCCGCCTACGAGCAGTACTTC. This sequence encodes CASRLGLAGAAYEQYF.

This chain uses TRBV5-1 with TRBJ1-4, with 11 positions matching TRBD1. This CDR3 is 18 amino acids long. CDR1 is SGHRS, CDR2 YFSETQ, per germline. The junction had 8 bases not matched to a gene; V was cut back by 3 bases and J by 1 base. This CDR3 reads CASSWTSGTGGTNEKLFF. In DNA form, the CDR3 reads TGCGCCAGCAGCTGGACCTCCGGGACAGGGGGAACTAATGAAAAACTGTTTTTT.

The V gene is TRBV7-2, the J gene TRBJ1-2; D perhaps matches TRBD1 (6 bases). This CDR3 is built from 14 residues. Per germline, CDR1 SGHTA and CDR2 FQGNSA. Trimming shortened V by 5 bases and J by 7 bases, and 17 bases separated the two germline ends. As DNA, the CDR3 is TGTGCCAGCAGCCCGCTAAGACAGGTCGGTGGCTACACCTTC. Translating gives CASSPLRQVGGYTF.

CDR3 sequence: CASSPGLAGGVSTDTQYF. CDR3 nucleotides: TGTGCCAGCAGCCCCGGACTAGCGGGGGGGGTTAGCACAGATACGCAGTATTTT. The gene calls are TRBV7-8 and TRBJ2-3, with TRBD2 matching over 15 bases. Germline V gene lookup returns CDR1 SGHVS and CDR2 FQNEAQ. This CDR3 contains 18 residues. V shed 5 bases and J 0 bases; nucleotides not matched to a gene: 6. The full variable domain, in which reference TRBV7-8 and TRBJ2-3 provide the parts outside the CDR3, is GAGVSQSPRYKVAKRGQDVALRCDPISGHVSLFWYQQALGQGPEFLTYFQNEAQLDKSGLPSDRFFAERPEGSVSTLKIQRTQQEDSAVYLCASSPGLAGGVSTDTQYFGPGTRLTVL.

This sequence joins TRBV4-1 and TRBJ1-1; 9 bases match TRBD1. The CDR3 has 17 amino acids. The J segment lost 1 base and the V segment lost 4 bases, leaving 10 bases of the junction unmatched. Per the germline V gene, CDR1 is MGHRA and CDR2 is YSYEKL. CDR3 region: CASSPGTGLTTNTEAFF. CDR3 DNA sequence: TGCGCCAGCAGCCCAGGGACAGGGCTTACCACGAACACTGAAGCTTTCTTT.